This T cell receptor (beta chain) derives from a study of CD8+CD57+ T cells in acquired aplastic anemia. Findings of the study overall: Levels of CD8+ Simpson's diversity were not significantly distinct in patients versus controls. Patients and controls shared under 35 CD8+ CDR3 sequences, highly expressed in patients.

The CDR3 runs 13 residues. Trimming shortened V by 6 bases and J by 7 bases, and 19 bases separated the two germline ends. Germline V lookup: CDR1 DFQATT, CDR2 SNEGSKA (reference sequence). With respect to this clonotype: The antigen is undetermined. A much larger clone differs by one base, so this may be a read error.

For sequencing, patients were chosen who had shown expansion of CD8+CD57+ cells by flow cytometry. For CDR3 and TCR beta VDJ profiling, genomic DNA was the template used. Each CDR3 protein gets one entry after TCRdb re-called the reads with MiXCR. The table includes under 500,000 distinct CDR3 sequences, more than 25% detected once. The source of this sequence is a human donor with aplastic anemia. Sequenced input: sorted CD4+, CD8+, or CD8+CD57+ T cells (not recorded which) from PBMCs. The chain carries TRBV20-1 and TRBJ2-7; D may be TRBD1 (7 bases). The CDR3 here is CSADRPPGGEQYF. DNA of the CDR3: TGCAGTGCGGACCGGCCACCAGGGGGGGAGCAGTACTTC.